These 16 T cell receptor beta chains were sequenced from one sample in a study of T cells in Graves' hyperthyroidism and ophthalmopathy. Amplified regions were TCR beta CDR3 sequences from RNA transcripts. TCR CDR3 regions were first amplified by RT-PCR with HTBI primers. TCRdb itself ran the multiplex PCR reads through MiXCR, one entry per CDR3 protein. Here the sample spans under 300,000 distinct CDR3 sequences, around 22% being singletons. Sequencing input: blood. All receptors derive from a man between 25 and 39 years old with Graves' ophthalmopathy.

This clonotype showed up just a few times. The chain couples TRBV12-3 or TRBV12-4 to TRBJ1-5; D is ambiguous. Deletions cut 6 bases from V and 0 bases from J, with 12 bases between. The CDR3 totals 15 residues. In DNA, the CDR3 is TGTGCCAGCAGCAATCAGGATGATAGCAATCAGCCCCAGCATTTT. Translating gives CASSNQDDSNQPQHF.

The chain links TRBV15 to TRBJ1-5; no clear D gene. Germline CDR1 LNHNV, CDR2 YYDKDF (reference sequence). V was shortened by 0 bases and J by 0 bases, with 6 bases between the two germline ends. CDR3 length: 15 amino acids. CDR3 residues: CATSRDGPSNQPQHF. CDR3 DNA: TGTGCCACCAGCAGAGATGGGCCTAGCAATCAGCCCCAGCATTTT. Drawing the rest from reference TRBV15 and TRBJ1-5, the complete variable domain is DAMVIQNPRYQVTQFGKPVTLSCSQTLNHNVMYWYQQKSSQAPKLLFHYYDKDFNNEADTPDNFQSRRPNTSFCFLDIRSPGLGDTAMYLCATSRDGPSNQPQHFGDGTRLSIL.

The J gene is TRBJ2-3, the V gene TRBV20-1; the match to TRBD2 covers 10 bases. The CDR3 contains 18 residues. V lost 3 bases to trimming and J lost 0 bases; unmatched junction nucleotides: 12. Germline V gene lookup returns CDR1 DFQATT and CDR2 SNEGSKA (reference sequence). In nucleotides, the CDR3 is TGCAGTGCTAGGGCGCCTAGCGGGAGACACCCTAGCACAGATACGCAGTATTTT. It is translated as CSARAPSGRHPSTDTQYF.

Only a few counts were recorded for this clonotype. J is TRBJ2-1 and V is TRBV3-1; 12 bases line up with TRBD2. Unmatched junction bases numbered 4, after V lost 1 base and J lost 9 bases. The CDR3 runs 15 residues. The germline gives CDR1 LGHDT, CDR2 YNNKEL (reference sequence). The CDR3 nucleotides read TGTGCCAGCAGCCAAGTGACTAGCGGGAGAAGTGAGCAGTTCTTC. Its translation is CASSQVTSGRSEQFF.

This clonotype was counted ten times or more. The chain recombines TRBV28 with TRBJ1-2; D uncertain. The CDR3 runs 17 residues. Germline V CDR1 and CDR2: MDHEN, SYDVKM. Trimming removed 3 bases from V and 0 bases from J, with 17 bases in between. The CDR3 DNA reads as TGTGCCAGCAGTTTCGAAGGAACGCTATATTCTAACTATGGCTACACCTTC. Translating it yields CASSFEGTLYSNYGYTF.

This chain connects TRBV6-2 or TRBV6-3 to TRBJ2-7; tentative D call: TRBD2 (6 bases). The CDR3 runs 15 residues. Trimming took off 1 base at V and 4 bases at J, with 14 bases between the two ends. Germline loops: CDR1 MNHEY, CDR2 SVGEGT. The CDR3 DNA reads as TGTGCCAGCAGTTACTTAGGGCGGGAACCATACGAGCAGTACTTC. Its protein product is CASSYLGREPYEQYF.

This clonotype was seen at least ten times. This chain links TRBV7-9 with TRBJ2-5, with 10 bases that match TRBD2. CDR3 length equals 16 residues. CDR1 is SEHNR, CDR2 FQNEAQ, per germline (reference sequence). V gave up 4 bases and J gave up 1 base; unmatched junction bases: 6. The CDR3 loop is CASSYLLAGAQETQYF. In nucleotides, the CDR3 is TGTGCCAGCAGCTACCTCCTAGCGGGGGCCCAAGAGACCCAGTACTTC. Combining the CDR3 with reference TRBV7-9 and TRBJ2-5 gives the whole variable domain DTGVSQNPRHKITKRGQNVTFRCDPISEHNRLYWYRQTLGQGPEFLTYFQNEAQLEKSRLLSDRFSAERPKGSFSTLEIQRTEQGDSAMYLCASSYLLAGAQETQYFGPGTRLLVL.

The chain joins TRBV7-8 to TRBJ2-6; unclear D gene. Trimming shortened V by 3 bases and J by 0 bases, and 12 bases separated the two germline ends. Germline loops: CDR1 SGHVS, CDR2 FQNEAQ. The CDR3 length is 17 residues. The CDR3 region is CASSFFAAPSGANVLTF. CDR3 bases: TGTGCCAGCAGCTTTTTTGCAGCCCCCTCTGGGGCCAACGTCCTGACTTTC. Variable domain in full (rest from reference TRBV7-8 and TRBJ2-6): GAGVSQSPRYKVAKRGQDVALRCDPISGHVSLFWYQQALGQGPEFLTYFQNEAQLDKSGLPSDRFFAERPEGSVSTLKIQRTQQEDSAVYLCASSFFAAPSGANVLTFGAGSRLTVL.

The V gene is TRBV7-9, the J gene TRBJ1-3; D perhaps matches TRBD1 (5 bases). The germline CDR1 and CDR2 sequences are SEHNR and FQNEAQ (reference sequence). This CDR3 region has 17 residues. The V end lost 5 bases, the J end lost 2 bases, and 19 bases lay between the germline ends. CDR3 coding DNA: TGTGCCAGCAGCCAGGACGGGGACCGGGACGCTGGAAACACCATATATTTT. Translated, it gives CASSQDGDRDAGNTIYF.

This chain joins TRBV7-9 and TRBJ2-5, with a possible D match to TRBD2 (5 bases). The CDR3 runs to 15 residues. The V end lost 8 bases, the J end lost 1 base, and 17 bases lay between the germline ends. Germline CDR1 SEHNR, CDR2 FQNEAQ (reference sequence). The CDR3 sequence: CASQNPREPQETQYF. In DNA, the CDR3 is TGTGCCAGCCAAAACCCCCGGGAACCCCAAGAGACCCAGTACTTC.

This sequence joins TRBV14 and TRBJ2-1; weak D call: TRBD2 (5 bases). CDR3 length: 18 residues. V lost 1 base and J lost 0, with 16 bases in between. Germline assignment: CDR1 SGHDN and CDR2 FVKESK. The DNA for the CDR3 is TGTGCCAGCAGCCAAGTACGAGGGTTGGGGAGCTCCTACAATGAGCAGTTCTTC. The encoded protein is CASSQVRGLGSSYNEQFF.

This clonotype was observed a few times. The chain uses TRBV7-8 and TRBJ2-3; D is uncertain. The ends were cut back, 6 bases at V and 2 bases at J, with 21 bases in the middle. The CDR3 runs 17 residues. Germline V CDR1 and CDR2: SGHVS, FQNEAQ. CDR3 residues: CASRLRMGRWATDTQYF. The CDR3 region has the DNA TGTGCCAGCAGGCTCCGGATGGGCCGTTGGGCCACAGATACGCAGTATTTT.

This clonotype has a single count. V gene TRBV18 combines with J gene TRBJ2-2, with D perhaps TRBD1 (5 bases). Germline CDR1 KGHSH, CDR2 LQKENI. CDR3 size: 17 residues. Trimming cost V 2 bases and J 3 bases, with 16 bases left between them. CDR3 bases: TGTGCCAGCTCACCAGGGGCACCGCCAGGCTACACCGGGGAGCTGTTTTTT. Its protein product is CASSPGAPPGYTGELFF.

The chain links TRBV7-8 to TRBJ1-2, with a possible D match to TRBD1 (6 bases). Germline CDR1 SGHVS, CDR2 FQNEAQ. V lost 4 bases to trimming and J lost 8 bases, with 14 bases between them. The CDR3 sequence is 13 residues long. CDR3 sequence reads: CASSSIEGEGYTF. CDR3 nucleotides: TGTGCCAGCAGCTCAATAGAGGGGGAGGGCTACACCTTC.

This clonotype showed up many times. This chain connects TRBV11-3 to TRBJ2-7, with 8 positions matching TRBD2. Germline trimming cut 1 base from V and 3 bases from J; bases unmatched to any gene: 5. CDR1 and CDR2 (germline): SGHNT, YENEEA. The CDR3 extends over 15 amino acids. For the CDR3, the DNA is TGTGCCAGCAGCTTAGGGAGACTAGCGAGCTACGAGCAGTACTTC. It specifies CASSLGRLASYEQYF. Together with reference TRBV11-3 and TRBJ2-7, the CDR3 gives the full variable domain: EAGVVQSPRYKIIEKKQPVAFWCNPISGHNTLYWYLQNLGQGPELLIRYENEEAVDDSQLPKDRFSAERLKGVDSTLKIQPAELGDSAVYLCASSLGRLASYEQYFGPGTRLTVT.

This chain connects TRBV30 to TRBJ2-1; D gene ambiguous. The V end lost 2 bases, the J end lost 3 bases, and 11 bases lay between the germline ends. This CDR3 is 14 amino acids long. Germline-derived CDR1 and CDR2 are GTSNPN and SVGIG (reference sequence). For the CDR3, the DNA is TGTGCCTGGAGTTTAGCCCCCTTCTACAATGAGCAGTTCTTC. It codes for CAWSLAPFYNEQFF.